This T cell receptor beta chain was sequenced during a study of OX40 agonist ivuxolimab in advanced cancers. Study at large: Ivuxolimab, an agonist antibody against OX40 (CD134), was given to patients.

The study sampled blood at baseline, cycle 4 day 1, and cycle 7 day 1. Clones were sequenced by immunoSEQ multiplex PCR, and TCRdb holds only the in-frame ones, with some missing. The top ten clones hold approximately 6.1% of a sample with tens of thousands of clones, approximately 80% of them seen once. The TCR sequence derives from an adult with an advanced solid tumor such as melanoma, head and neck, liver or kidney cancer. This sample comprised CD4+ or CD8+ T cells sorted from blood, obtained in a trial of the OX40 agonist ivuxolimab.

The CDR3 sequence: CASSHRDSRNTGELFF. CDR3 bases: TGTGCCAGCAGCCATCGGGACTCCCGGAACACCGGGGAGCTGTTTTTT. The rearrangement links TRBV16 to TRBJ2-2; weak D call: TRBD2 (6 bases). Trimming cost V 3 bases and J 1 base, with 12 bases left between them. The CDR3 extends over 16 amino acids. CDR1 KGHSY and CDR2 FQNENV come from the germline V gene.